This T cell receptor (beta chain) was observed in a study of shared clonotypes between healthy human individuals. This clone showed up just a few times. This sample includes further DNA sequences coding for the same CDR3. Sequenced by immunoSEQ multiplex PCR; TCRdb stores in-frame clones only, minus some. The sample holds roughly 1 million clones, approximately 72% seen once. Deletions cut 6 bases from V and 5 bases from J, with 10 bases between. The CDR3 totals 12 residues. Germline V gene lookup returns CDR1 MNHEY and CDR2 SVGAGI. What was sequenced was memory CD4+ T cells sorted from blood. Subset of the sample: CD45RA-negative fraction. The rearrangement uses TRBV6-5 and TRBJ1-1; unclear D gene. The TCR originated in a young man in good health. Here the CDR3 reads CASSSLGTEAFF. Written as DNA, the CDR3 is TGTGCCAGCAGCTCCCTGGGGACTGAAGCTTTCTTT.